One and the same sample provided the 24 T cell receptor beta chains below, sequenced in a study of blood T cell repertoires in COVID-19. Clones were sequenced by immunoSEQ multiplex PCR, and TCRdb holds only the in-frame ones, with some missing. The sample contains 150,000 or so clones, about 90% of which appear only once. Material for sequencing was peripheral blood. The receptors here all came from a man between 45 and 60 years old with acute or convalescent COVID-19.

V and J are TRBV7-2 and TRBJ2-5; TRBD2 is a possible D gene (5 bases). This CDR3 spans 14 amino acids. Deletions cut 5 bases from V and 0 bases from J, with 10 bases between. The V gene's germline CDR1 is SGHTA and CDR2 FQGNSA. The CDR3 region is CASSQSGNQETQYF. CDR3 in DNA: TGTGCCAGCAGCCAGAGCGGCAACCAAGAGACCCAGTACTTC.

This chain joins TRBV2 and TRBJ2-7; TRBD1 aligns across 9 bases. V was clipped by 6 bases and J by 1 base; unmatched bases: 7. The CDR3 extends over 15 amino acids. In germline, CDR1 is SNHLY, CDR2 FYNNEI. CDR3 DNA: TGTGCCAGCAGGGGACAGGGCTCTATGTCCTACGAGCAGTACGTC. This encodes CASRGQGSMSYEQYV.

The genes are TRBV29-1 and TRBJ1-2; D perhaps matches TRBD1 (6 bases). Trimming shortened V by 2 bases and J by 6 bases, and 16 bases separated the two germline ends. The CDR3 runs 14 residues. Germline CDR1 is SQVTM and CDR2 is ANQGSEA. This CDR3 reads CSVEKGWNRDGYTF. Here the CDR3 DNA reads TGCAGCGTTGAAAAGGGGTGGAACAGGGATGGCTACACCTTC.

The chain is built from TRBV7-8 and TRBJ2-5; TRBD2 matches 9 bases. This CDR3 is built from 17 residues. Germline V CDR1 and CDR2: SGHVS, FQNEAQ. V shed 1 base, J shed 0 bases, and the junction held 6 bases outside the gene matches. The CDR3 reads CASSLVGSSGNQETQYF. The DNA for the CDR3 is TGTGCCAGCAGCTTAGTAGGGTCTAGCGGGAACCAAGAGACCCAGTACTTC.

The rearrangement joins TRBV27 to TRBJ1-3, with a weak D call TRBD1 (5 bases). The CDR3 is 16 amino acids. Germline CDR1 is MNHEY and CDR2 is SMNVEV (reference sequence). V dropped 6 bases and J dropped 1 base, with 16 bases sitting between them. This CDR3 is CASSPSGGPSGNTIYF. DNA for the CDR3: TGTGCCAGCAGCCCCTCCGGGGGTCCTTCTGGAAACACCATATATTTT.

Only a few counts were recorded for this clone. The chain employs TRBV27 and TRBJ1-1; 7 nucleotides line up with TRBD1. The CDR3 sequence is 12 residues long. In germline, CDR1 is MNHEY, CDR2 SMNVEV (reference sequence). V lost 6 bases and J lost 6; bases outside the gene matches: 4. CDR3 amino acids: CASSTGVAEAFF. DNA for the CDR3: TGTGCCAGCAGCACAGGGGTGGCTGAAGCTTTCTTT.

The V gene is TRBV5-1, the J gene TRBJ2-1, with D possibly matching TRBD1 (5 bases). This CDR3 is 15 amino acids long. The germline V gene encodes CDR1 SGHRS and CDR2 YFSETQ. Trimming removed 0 bases at V and 3 bases at J, with 10 bases between. The CDR3: CASSLADSLYNEQFF. The CDR3 DNA reads TGCGCCAGCAGCTTGGCCGACAGCCTCTACAATGAGCAGTTCTTC.

This sequence joins TRBV6-1 and TRBJ2-7; the match to TRBD2 covers 10 bases. The J segment lost 3 bases and the V segment lost 2 bases, leaving 10 bases of the junction unmatched. Germline V lookup: CDR1 MNHNS, CDR2 SASEGT. The CDR3 is 17 residues long. Here the CDR3 reads CASSEMGLLAGNYEQYF. The CDR3 bases are TGTGCCAGCAGTGAAATGGGACTACTAGCGGGGAACTACGAGCAGTACTTC.

The V call is TRBV14, the J call TRBJ2-6; D is ambiguous. Germline-derived CDR1 and CDR2 are SGHDN and FVKESK. This CDR3 region has 15 residues. Trimming stripped 3 bases from V and 0 bases from J, with 6 bases between. This chain's CDR3 is CASSHGVSGANVLTF. The CDR3 nucleotides are TGTGCCAGCAGCCACGGAGTCTCTGGGGCCAACGTCCTGACTTTC.

J is TRBJ1-6 and V is TRBV9; 9 bases map to TRBD1. V lost 6 bases and J lost 9; bases outside the gene matches: 7. This CDR3 comprises 14 residues. From germline, CDR1 is SGDLS and CDR2 YYNGEE. The CDR3 DNA is TGTGCCAGCAAACCCGGGACAGGGATTTCACCCCTCCACTTT. Its protein is CASKPGTGISPLHF.

The chain links TRBV6-6 to TRBJ2-5; 7 bases agree with TRBD2. The CDR3 spans 15 residues. V shed 6 bases and J 5 bases; nucleotides not matched to a gene: 12. The germline V gene has CDR1 MNHNY and CDR2 SVGAGI (reference sequence). The chain's CDR3 is CASSQIVAGGETQYF. DNA for the CDR3: TGTGCCAGCAGCCAGATAGTGGCCGGGGGGGAGACCCAGTACTTC.

The chain is built from TRBV7-2 and TRBJ2-3; 8 nucleotides line up with TRBD2. The V gene's germline CDR1 is SGHTA and CDR2 FQGNSA. The CDR3 has 16 amino acids. Trimming at V came to 4 bases and at J to 1 base, leaving 7 bases not matched to a gene. CDR3 sequence reads: CASSYFGTSGTDTQYF. The CDR3 DNA sequence: TGTGCCAGCAGCTACTTCGGGACTAGTGGCACAGATACGCAGTATTTT.

In this sample, this clone turned up once. The J gene is TRBJ1-1, the V gene TRBV5-6, with D unclear. From germline, CDR1 is SGHDT and CDR2 YYEEEE. Between the trimmed V and J ends, which lost 0 bases and 5 bases, there was a span of 14 bases. The CDR3 runs to 15 residues. The chain's CDR3 is CASSLAGRVETEAFF. The DNA for the CDR3 is TGTGCCAGCAGCTTGGCCGGCCGGGTAGAAACTGAAGCTTTCTTT.

V gene TRBV24-1 combines with J gene TRBJ2-2, with 8 bases lining up with TRBD1. This CDR3 has 16 amino acids. V was clipped by 0 bases and J by 4 bases; unmatched bases: 3. Germline V gene data show CDR1 as KGHDR and CDR2 as SFDVKD. The CDR3 region has the DNA TGTGCCACCAGTGATTTGGGACAGGGCCCCACCGGGGAGCTGTTTTTT. It yields the protein CATSDLGQGPTGELFF.

The chain links TRBV7-8 to TRBJ2-2; TRBD2 is a possible D gene (5 bases). The length of the CDR3 is 15 residues. V shed 1 base and J shed 2 bases, with 8 bases lying between them. The germline gives CDR1 SGHVS, CDR2 FQNEAQ. The CDR3 reads CASSLVRENTGELFF. CDR3 nucleotides: TGTGCCAGCAGCTTAGTTCGGGAAAACACCGGGGAGCTGTTTTTT.

This sequence joins TRBV28 and TRBJ2-1, with TRBD1 matching 9 bases. Germline V gene lookup returns CDR1 MDHEN and CDR2 SYDVKM. V shed 8 bases and J 3 bases; nucleotides not matched to a gene: 11. This CDR3 is 16 amino acids long. The CDR3: CASSKIGGQGYNEQFF. CDR3 coding DNA: TGTGCCAGCTCCAAAATCGGGGGACAGGGCTACAATGAGCAGTTCTTC.

This chain uses TRBV27 with TRBJ2-3; D ambiguous. There are 13 residues in the CDR3. V gave up 2 bases and J gave up 5 bases, with 8 bases separating them. The germline gives CDR1 MNHEY, CDR2 SMNVEV (reference sequence). The CDR3 DNA follows: TGTGCCAGCAGTTTAATATCGCGAGATACGCAGTATTTT. This sequence encodes CASSLISRDTQYF.

The genes are TRBV2 and TRBJ2-6, with unresolved D. The germline V gene encodes CDR1 SNHLY and CDR2 FYNNEI. V lost 3 bases to trimming and J lost 3 bases, with 12 bases between them. This CDR3 comprises 16 residues. CDR3 sequence: CASSERLGLGANVLTF. The DNA of the CDR3 is TGTGCCAGCAGTGAGCGATTGGGCCTTGGGGCCAACGTCCTGACTTTC.

The chain joins TRBV5-6 to TRBJ2-1, with D unresolved. CDR3 size: 13 residues. With 2 bases removed from V and 5 bases from J, the gap between germline ends came to 8 bases. Looked up from germline, CDR1 is SGHDT and CDR2 is YYEEEE. The CDR3 region has the DNA TGTGCCAGCAGCTTACTACACCACAATGAGCAGTTCTTC. It specifies CASSLLHHNEQFF. Looking up the rest from reference TRBV5-6 and TRBJ2-1 gives the full variable domain: DAGVTQSPTHLIKTRGQQVTLRCSPKSGHDTVSWYQQALGQGPQFIFQYYEEEERQRGNFPDRFSGHQFPNYSSELNVNALLLGDSALYLCASSLLHHNEQFFGPGTRLTVL.

V gene TRBV2 combines with J gene TRBJ1-1; no clear D gene. The CDR3 sequence is 12 residues long. The V gene's germline CDR1 is SNHLY and CDR2 FYNNEI. V lost 1 base and J 10 bases, leaving 10 bases between the germline ends. The CDR3 protein is CASSEGGVGAFF. For the CDR3, the DNA is TGTGCCAGCAGTGAAGGCGGGGTCGGAGCTTTCTTT. The variable domain in full, completed from reference TRBV2 and TRBJ1-1, reads EPEVTQTPSHQVTQMGQEVILRCVPISNHLYFYWYRQILGQKVEFLVSFYNNEISEKSEIFDDQFSVERPDGSNFTLKIRSTKLEDSAMYFCASSEGGVGAFFGQGTRLTVV.

V and J are TRBV6-2 or TRBV6-3 and TRBJ1-6; 7 nucleotides align to TRBD1. This CDR3 contains 14 residues. The germline CDR1 and CDR2 sequences are MNHEY and SVGEGT. J lost 9 bases, V lost 2 bases, and 4 bases had no gene match. CDR3 nucleotides: TGTGCCAGCAGTTACGGCGGACAGGCTTCACCCCTCCACTTT. It yields the protein CASSYGGQASPLHF.

The rearrangement joins TRBV6-5 to TRBJ1-1; weak D call: TRBD1 (5 bases). CDR3 size: 14 residues. In germline, CDR1 is MNHEY, CDR2 SVGAGI. The ends were cut back, 4 bases at V and 2 bases at J, with 11 bases in the middle. CDR3 sequence: CASSWGGSNTEAFF. CDR3 bases: TGTGCCAGCAGTTGGGGCGGATCAAACACTGAAGCTTTCTTT.

The V call is TRBV5-4, the J call TRBJ1-2; 8 bases are shared with TRBD1. J lost 8 bases, V lost 2 bases, and 2 bases had no gene match. Germline CDR1 and CDR2: SGHNT and YYREEE (reference sequence). There are 12 residues in the CDR3. Here the CDR3 reads CASSFDRGGYTF. CDR3 DNA: TGTGCCAGCAGCTTCGACAGGGGCGGCTACACCTTC.

The gene calls are TRBV15 and TRBJ2-1; a possible D gene is TRBD2 (5 bases). This CDR3 has 15 residues. Germline lookup yields CDR1 LNHNV and CDR2 YYDKDF (reference sequence). Trimming took off 5 bases at V and 2 bases at J, with 13 bases between the two ends. The chain's CDR3 is CATSRTSGTYNEQFF. The DNA for the CDR3 is TGTGCCACCAGCCGAACTAGTGGGACCTACAATGAGCAGTTCTTC.